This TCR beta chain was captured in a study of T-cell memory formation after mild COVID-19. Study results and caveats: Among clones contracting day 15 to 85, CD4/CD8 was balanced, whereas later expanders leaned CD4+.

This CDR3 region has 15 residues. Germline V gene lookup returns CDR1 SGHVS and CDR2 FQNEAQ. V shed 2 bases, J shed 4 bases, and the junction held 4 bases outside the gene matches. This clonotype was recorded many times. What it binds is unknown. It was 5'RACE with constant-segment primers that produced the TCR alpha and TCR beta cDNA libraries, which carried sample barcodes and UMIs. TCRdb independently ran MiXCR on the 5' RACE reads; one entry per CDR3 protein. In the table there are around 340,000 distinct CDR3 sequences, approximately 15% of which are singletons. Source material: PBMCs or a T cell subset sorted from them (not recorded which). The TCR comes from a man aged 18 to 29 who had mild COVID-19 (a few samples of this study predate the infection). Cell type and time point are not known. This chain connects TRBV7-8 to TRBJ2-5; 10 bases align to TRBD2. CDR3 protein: CASSLQRGGRETQYF. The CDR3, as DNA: TGTGCCAGCAGCTTACAGCGGGGGGGCCGAGAGACCCAGTACTTC.